These 31 T cell receptor beta chains share one sample of origin, sequenced in a study of T cell responses to AZD1222 COVID-19 vaccine. Libraries were prepared by immunoSEQ multiplex PCR; TCRdb keeps only in-frame clonotypes and omits some of them. The data show around 140,000 clones, roughly 90% seen once. The sequences come from peripheral blood, collected on day 0 of AZD1222 vaccination. The source is an adult in good health.

This clone showed up just once. The gene calls are TRBV6-6 and TRBJ2-7; TRBD1 matches at 7 bases. This CDR3 is 15 amino acids long. V dropped 5 bases and J dropped 4; count of bases not matched to a gene: 11. Germline loops: CDR1 MNHNY, CDR2 SVGAGI (reference sequence). The CDR3 here is CASSRQGGTGYEQYF. For the CDR3, the DNA is TGTGCCAGCAGTCGTCAAGGGGGCACCGGTTACGAGCAGTACTTC.

A few counts support this clone. This chain connects TRBV20-1 to TRBJ2-2; no reliable D call. Per germline, CDR1 DFQATT and CDR2 SNEGSKA (reference sequence). Between the trimmed V and J ends, which lost 5 bases and 4 bases, there was a span of 5 bases. The CDR3 loop spans 11 amino acids. The CDR3 DNA reads TGCAGTGCTGCGCCCACCGGGGAGCTGTTTTTT. Its protein is CSAAPTGELFF.

The chain is built from TRBV5-6 and TRBJ1-2; 7 bases match TRBD1. CDR1 SGHDT and CDR2 YYEEEE come from the germline V gene. The CDR3 totals 14 residues. The V segment lost 4 bases and the J segment 5 bases; nucleotides outside the gene matches: 8. The CDR3 region is CASSLQGQPYGYTF. DNA of the CDR3: TGTGCCAGCAGCCTACAGGGACAGCCGTATGGCTACACCTTC. Full variable domain (outside the CDR3, taken from reference TRBV5-6 and TRBJ1-2): DAGVTQSPTHLIKTRGQQVTLRCSPKSGHDTVSWYQQALGQGPQFIFQYYEEEERQRGNFPDRFSGHQFPNYSSELNVNALLLGDSALYLCASSLQGQPYGYTFGSGTRLTVV.

This chain joins TRBV15 and TRBJ1-2, with 8 bases aligning to TRBD1. The germline V gene has CDR1 LNHNV and CDR2 YYDKDF (reference sequence). The V segment lost 5 bases and the J segment 4 bases; nucleotides outside the gene matches: 9. The CDR3 sequence is 15 residues long. The CDR3 bases are TGTGCCACCAGCGATGACAGGGGAACTACCTATGGCTACACCTTC. Residues: CATSDDRGTTYGYTF.

V is TRBV9 and J is TRBJ2-6; no clear D. The CDR3 extends over 15 amino acids. Germline-derived CDR1 and CDR2 are SGDLS and YYNGEE. The V end was cut by 2 bases, the J end by 7 bases, with 13 bases between. CDR3 amino acids: CASSVTWGSANVLTF. The CDR3 bases are TGTGCCAGCAGCGTGACATGGGGTTCCGCCAACGTCCTGACTTTC.

J is TRBJ1-5 and V is TRBV19; no definite D call. Trimming pared 3 bases from V and 4 bases from J, leaving 13 bases between. Per germline, CDR1 LNHDA and CDR2 SQIVND (reference sequence). This CDR3 has 15 residues. The CDR3 coding sequence is TGTGCCAGTAGTATTAGAAGAACATTGAATCAGCCCCAGCATTTT. Translation gives CASSIRRTLNQPQHF.

This clone appeared a single time. This chain links TRBV28 with TRBJ1-5; D gene unclear. The CDR3 has 17 amino acids. Germline loops: CDR1 MDHEN, CDR2 SYDVKM. V was shortened by 3 bases and J by 4 bases, with 19 bases between the two germline ends. The CDR3 nucleotides read TGTGCCAGCAGTTTTTCTGGGAGAGCAGTCTTAAATCAGCCCCAGCATTTT. Translating it yields CASSFSGRAVLNQPQHF.

The chain recombines TRBV5-8 with TRBJ1-2; tentatively, D is TRBD1 (5 bases). The CDR3 contains 14 residues. Germline V CDR1 and CDR2: SGHTS, YDEGEE. Trimming stripped 1 base from V and 0 bases from J, with 7 bases between. CDR3 sequence: CASSLTGANYGYTF. DNA for the CDR3: TGTGCCAGCAGCTTGACGGGGGCTAACTATGGCTACACCTTC.

The V and J genes are TRBV24-1 and TRBJ2-7; weak D call: TRBD2 (6 bases). V was trimmed by 9 bases and J by 3 bases, leaving 14 bases between them. The CDR3 has 13 amino acids. Germline loops: CDR1 KGHDR, CDR2 SFDVKD. CDR3 protein: CATSVAGFYEQYF. As DNA, the CDR3 is TGTGCCACCTCCGTGGCGGGGTTCTACGAGCAGTACTTC.

CDR3 nucleotides: TGTGCCAGCAGCCCACTACTTGTTGAGCAGTTCTTC. Translating it yields CASSPLLVEQFF. The chain is built from TRBV28 and TRBJ2-1; D is unresolved. Trimming stripped 6 bases from V and 9 bases from J, with 12 bases between. Germline V CDR1 and CDR2: MDHEN, SYDVKM. The CDR3 has 12 residues.

This clone appeared a single time. The J gene is TRBJ2-3, the V gene TRBV7-9; TRBD2 might be the D (6 bases). The V gene's germline CDR1 is SEHNR and CDR2 FQNEAQ (reference sequence). V was shortened by 11 bases and J by 1 base, with 19 bases between the two germline ends. The length of the CDR3 is 15 residues. The CDR3 spells CAVGIAGRRTDTQYF. The CDR3 region has the DNA TGTGCCGTGGGAATTGCGGGGAGACGCACAGATACGCAGTATTTT.

The chain combines TRBV15 with TRBJ1-4; TRBD1 might be the D (5 bases). The CDR3 covers 18 residues. Looked up from germline, CDR1 is LNHNV and CDR2 is YYDKDF (reference sequence). V was pared by 6 bases and J by 8 bases, with 28 bases between. The CDR3 nucleotides read TGTGCCACCAGTCGGGGTCGGGTTCTTGGGGGTCTGGTGGAAAAACTGTTTTTT. Amino acid sequence: CATSRGRVLGGLVEKLFF.

The rearrangement joins TRBV7-2 to TRBJ2-7, with 12 bases that match TRBD2. Trimming at V came to 5 bases and at J to 3 bases, leaving 11 bases not matched to a gene. The germline V gene encodes CDR1 SGHTA and CDR2 FQGNSA. The CDR3 extends over 17 amino acids. This chain's CDR3 is CASSRPTGTSGYYEQYF. The DNA for the CDR3 is TGTGCCAGCAGCCGCCCCACCGGGACTAGCGGGTACTACGAGCAGTACTTC.

V is TRBV28 and J is TRBJ2-1; 11 bases fit TRBD1. There are 15 residues in the CDR3. The V gene's germline CDR1 is MDHEN and CDR2 SYDVKM. V was clipped by 7 bases and J by 8 bases; unmatched bases: 10. The CDR3 region is CASTNPGTGGHEQFF. Here the CDR3 DNA reads TGTGCCAGCACCAATCCCGGGACAGGGGGACATGAGCAGTTCTTC.

V and J are TRBV5-6 and TRBJ2-2, with 7 nucleotides matching TRBD1. The junction had 6 bases not matched to a gene; V was cut back by 5 bases and J by 5 bases. Germline CDR1 SGHDT, CDR2 YYEEEE. The CDR3 spans 14 residues. CDR3 in DNA: TGTGCCAGCAGTCCCCTACAGGGGACCGGGGAGCTGTTTTTT. Amino acid sequence: CASSPLQGTGELFF.

The chain is built from TRBV30 and TRBJ1-1, with 8 bases matching TRBD1. Trimming took 8 bases from V and 4 from J; bases not matched to a gene: 9. The CDR3 runs 13 residues. Germline V gene lookup returns CDR1 GTSNPN and CDR2 SVGIG (reference sequence). CDR3 sequence reads: CAQKTGVGTEAFF. In nucleotides, the CDR3 is TGTGCCCAAAAGACAGGGGTTGGCACTGAAGCTTTCTTT.

This chain joins TRBV2 and TRBJ2-3; 9 nucleotides match TRBD1. Per the germline V gene, CDR1 is SNHLY and CDR2 is FYNNEI. The CDR3 is 15 amino acids. Germline trimming cut 7 bases from V and 0 bases from J; bases unmatched to any gene: 5. The CDR3: CASIYDRGSTDTQYF. The CDR3 region has the DNA TGTGCCAGCATTTATGACAGGGGGAGCACAGATACGCAGTATTTT.

The chain couples TRBV9 to TRBJ1-3; D not resolved. The CDR3 has 14 amino acids. Trimming stripped 0 bases from V and 9 bases from J, with 13 bases between. The germline CDR1 and CDR2 sequences are SGDLS and YYNGEE. The CDR3 coding sequence is TGTGCCAGCAGCGTAGAAAACTTACCAGGCACCATATATTTT. Translating gives CASSVENLPGTIYF.

The chain recombines TRBV5-1 with TRBJ2-5; 10 bases match TRBD1. There are 14 residues in the CDR3. Germline V gene lookup returns CDR1 SGHRS and CDR2 YFSETQ. V trimming: 4 bases; J trimming: 4 bases; junction bases outside the gene matches: 4. CDR3 region: CASSATGGRETQYF. CDR3 DNA sequence: TGCGCCAGCAGCGCGACAGGGGGCCGAGAGACCCAGTACTTC. Based on the CDR3 plus reference TRBV5-1 and TRBJ2-5, the full variable domain is KAGVTQTPRYLIKTRGQQVTLSCSPISGHRSVSWYQQTPGQGLQFLFEYFSETQRNKGNFPGRFSGRQFSNSRSEMNVSTLELGDSALYLCASSATGGRETQYFGPGTRLLVL.

The V and J genes are TRBV3-1 (or the pseudogene TRBV3-2) and TRBJ2-6; D remains unclear. Trimming took off 4 bases at V and 0 bases at J, with 10 bases between the two ends. The CDR3 runs 16 residues. Per germline, CDR1 LGHDT and CDR2 YNNKEL (reference sequence). CDR3 residues: CASSPTIGSGANVLTF. The CDR3 DNA reads TGTGCCAGCAGCCCCACAATCGGCTCTGGGGCCAACGTCCTGACTTTC.

The chain recombines TRBV7-2 with TRBJ2-7; no definite D call. Germline CDR1 is SGHTA and CDR2 is FQGNSA. The V gene lost 10 bases and the J gene lost 0 bases, with 13 bases spanning the gap. The CDR3 is 13 amino acids. CDR3 amino acids: CATDNGNSYEQYF. The CDR3 DNA sequence: TGTGCCACCGACAATGGGAACTCCTACGAGCAGTACTTC.

J is TRBJ1-5 and V is TRBV27; maybe TRBD1 (6 bases). Germline V CDR1 and CDR2: MNHEY, SMNVEV (reference sequence). The CDR3 is 15 residues long. The V gene lost 9 bases and the J gene lost 2 bases, with 17 bases spanning the gap. The CDR3 coding sequence is TGTGCCAGTAAGGACAGACTACTTGGCAATCAGCCCCAGCATTTT. Translating it yields CASKDRLLGNQPQHF.

V is TRBV20-1 and J is TRBJ2-1; 7 positions match TRBD2. This CDR3 is 15 amino acids long. Germline assignment: CDR1 DFQATT and CDR2 SNEGSKA (reference sequence). Trimming at V came to 3 bases and at J to 7 bases, leaving 12 bases not matched to a gene. CDR3 region: CSASWRSGPRNEQFF. The CDR3 bases are TGCAGTGCTAGTTGGCGTAGCGGGCCGAGGAATGAGCAGTTCTTC.

The chain couples TRBV10-3 to TRBJ1-4; weak D call: TRBD1 (6 bases). The ends were cut back, 6 bases at V and 5 bases at J, with 13 bases in the middle. The germline CDR1 and CDR2 sequences are ENHRY and SYGVKD. There are 14 residues in the CDR3. The CDR3 nucleotides are TGTGCCATCAGCCAGGGGTTGGGGAATGAAAAACTGTTTTTT. Translating it yields CAISQGLGNEKLFF.

This sequence joins TRBV7-3 and TRBJ2-6; TRBD2 might be the D (7 bases). Deletions cut 1 base from V and 0 bases from J, with 16 bases between. In germline, CDR1 is SGHTA, CDR2 FQGTGA. The CDR3 has 19 residues. The CDR3 is CASSLSLRGAASGANVLTF. In DNA, the CDR3 is TGTGCCAGCAGCTTAAGTCTTCGGGGGGCGGCCTCTGGGGCCAACGTCCTGACTTTC.

V gene TRBV6-5 combines with J gene TRBJ2-7; D uncertain. In germline, CDR1 is MNHEY, CDR2 SVGAGI. This CDR3 spans 12 amino acids. Trimming took off 0 bases at V and 2 bases at J, with 2 bases between the two ends. The CDR3 nucleotides are TGTGCCAGCAGTTACTCTGCCTACGAGCAGTACTTC. Translated, it gives CASSYSAYEQYF.

The chain employs TRBV15 and TRBJ1-5, with D uncertain. The CDR3 spans 17 residues. CDR1 is LNHNV and CDR2 is YYDKDF in the germline V gene (reference sequence). Trimming took 2 bases from V and 1 from J, leaving 15 bases between them. DNA for the CDR3: TGTGCCACCAGCAGATCCTTCGACTCCAGGAGCAATCAGCCCCAGCATTTT. Residues: CATSRSFDSRSNQPQHF.

The V and J genes are TRBV6-5 and TRBJ2-7; D is unclear. V was pared by 2 bases and J by 1 base, with 6 bases between. The CDR3 runs 13 residues. Looked up from germline, CDR1 is MNHEY and CDR2 is SVGAGI. Written as DNA, the CDR3 is TGTGCCAGCAGTTACACACCTTCCTACGAGCAGTACTTC. Encoded protein: CASSYTPSYEQYF.

This chain joins TRBV4-3 and TRBJ1-1, with D unclear. The CDR3 has 13 amino acids. Trimming took off 3 bases at V and 1 base at J, with 6 bases between the two ends. Germline V lookup: CDR1 LGHNA, CDR2 YSLEER. CDR3 region: CASSHVQNTEAFF. The CDR3, as DNA: TGCGCCAGCAGCCATGTGCAGAACACTGAAGCTTTCTTT.

This chain links TRBV29-1 with TRBJ1-3; D not resolved. Per the germline V gene, CDR1 is SQVTM and CDR2 is ANQGSEA. V was clipped by 5 bases and J by 3 bases, with 14 bases between them. This CDR3 contains 14 residues. The CDR3 DNA is TGCAGCGTTATCGATAGGCAGGTTGGAAACACCATATATTTT. Translation: CSVIDRQVGNTIYF.

J is TRBJ2-2 and V is TRBV12-5; 7 nucleotides agree with TRBD2. The CDR3 consists of 16 residues. The germline CDR1 and CDR2 sequences are LGHNT and FRNRAP. The junction had 13 bases not matched to a gene; V was cut back by 5 bases and J by 7 bases. CDR3 residues: CASGLRDYPMRGELFF. In nucleotides, the CDR3 is TGTGCTAGTGGTCTCCGGGACTACCCCATGCGCGGGGAGCTGTTTTTT. Variable domain in full (rest from reference TRBV12-5 and TRBJ2-2): DARVTQTPRHKVTEMGQEVTMRCQPILGHNTVFWYRQTMMQGLELLAYFRNRAPLDDSGMPKDRFSAEMPDATLATLKIQPSEPRDSAVYFCASGLRDYPMRGELFFGEGSRLTVL.